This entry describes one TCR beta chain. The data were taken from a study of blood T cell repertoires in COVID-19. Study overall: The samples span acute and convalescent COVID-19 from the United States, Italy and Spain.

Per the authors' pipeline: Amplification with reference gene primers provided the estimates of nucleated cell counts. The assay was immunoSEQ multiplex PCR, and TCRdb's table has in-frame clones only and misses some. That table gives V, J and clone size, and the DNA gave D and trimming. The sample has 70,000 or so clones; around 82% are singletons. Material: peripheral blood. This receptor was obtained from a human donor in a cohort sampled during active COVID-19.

Here the CDR3 reads CATSPTGRAYEQYF. The CDR3 bases are TGTGCCACTTCCCCGACAGGTAGGGCATACGAGCAGTACTTC. The V call is TRBV15, the J call TRBJ2-7, with a possible D match to TRBD1 (6 bases). Trimming removed 9 bases at V and 4 bases at J, with 19 bases between. The CDR3 is made up of 14 amino acids. Germline-derived CDR1 and CDR2 are LNHNV and YYDKDF (reference sequence). Based on the CDR3 plus reference TRBV15 and TRBJ2-7, the full variable domain is DAMVIQNPRYQVTQFGKPVTLSCSQTLNHNVMYWYQQKSSQAPKLLFHYYDKDFNNEADTPDNFQSRRPNTSFCFLDIRSPGLGDTAMYLCATSPTGRAYEQYFGPGTRLTVT.